A selection of T cell receptor beta chains follows, all from one sample in a study of shared clonotypes between healthy human individuals. The assay was immunoSEQ multiplex PCR, and TCRdb's table has in-frame clones only and misses some. The data show around 2,000,000 clones, 85% to 95% seen once. Sequenced sample: naive CD8+ T cells sorted from blood. These receptor sequences come from a man between 18 and 29 years old in good health. CDR3s leave out the opening cysteine and the closing phenylalanine or tryptophan.

J gene: TRBJ2-1
V gene: TRBV6-1
CDR3 length: 22
CDR3 protein: ASSEPTIGLQPTGLAGGDHEQF

J gene: TRBJ2-3
V gene: TRBV7-9
CDR3 length: 13
CDR3 protein: ASSSSGSSTDTQY

J gene: TRBJ2-7
V gene: TRBV5-5
CDR3 length: 11
CDR3 protein: ASSFREGHEQY

J gene: TRBJ2-1
V gene: TRBV27
CDR3 length: 13
CDR3 protein: ASSLDRGEVNEQF

J gene: TRBJ2-5
V gene: TRBV2
CDR3 length: 13
CDR3 protein: AVRASGIFEETQY

J gene: TRBJ2-3
V gene: TRBV6-4
CDR3 length: 12
CDR3 protein: ASSESRGGDTQY

J gene: TRBJ1-2
V gene: TRBV6-1
CDR3 length: 13
CDR3 protein: ASRDSLLTLYGYT

J gene: TRBJ2-5
V gene: TRBV6-5
CDR3 length: 13
CDR3 protein: ASSPVMALQETQY

J gene: TRBJ2-2
V gene: TRBV9
CDR3 length: 15
CDR3 protein: ASSLGGSGRYTGELF

J gene: TRBJ1-1
V gene: TRBV6-1
CDR3 length: 10
CDR3 protein: ASSSGGAWTF

J gene: TRBJ2-1
V gene: TRBV7-9
CDR3 length: 13
CDR3 protein: ASSLDQRLGTGQF

J gene: TRBJ1-2
V gene: TRBV6-1
CDR3 length: 12
CDR3 protein: ASSPETRGRGYT

J gene: TRBJ2-7
V gene: TRBV4-3
CDR3 length: 13
CDR3 protein: ASSPWASGTYEQY

J gene: TRBJ2-7
V gene: TRBV28
CDR3 length: 11
CDR3 protein: ASGSMGSYEQY

J gene: TRBJ2-7
V gene: TRBV19
CDR3 length: 11
CDR3 protein: ASSIGDGYEQY

J gene: TRBJ2-7
V gene: TRBV4-1
CDR3 length: 11
CDR3 protein: ASSLHGSGEQY

J gene: TRBJ1-1
V gene: TRBV5-6
CDR3 length: 13
CDR3 protein: ASRYRDRVETEAF

J gene: TRBJ1-1
V gene: TRBV29-1
CDR3 length: 14
CDR3 protein: SVDKWNPAGYTEAF

J gene: TRBJ2-5
V gene: TRBV7-2
CDR3 length: 13
CDR3 protein: ASSAHRGREETQY